The 32 T cell receptor beta chains below were found in one sample sequenced in a study of T cell repertoires in ileal Crohn's disease. The assay was immunoSEQ multiplex PCR, and TCRdb's table has in-frame clones only and misses some. The table records a few thousand clones, 82% of them present only once. Described time point: neoterminal ileum biopsy at postoperative endoscopy, about 6 months after surgery. The sample consisted of ileal tissue. The receptor source for this set is an adult with Crohn's disease.

The chain couples TRBV6-1 to TRBJ1-1, with 12 bases fitting TRBD1. CDR1 and CDR2 (germline): MNHNS, SASEGT. Trimming removed 4 bases from V and 3 bases from J; junction bases left unmatched: 3. The CDR3 extends over 15 amino acids. The CDR3 DNA reads TGTGCCAGCAGTGGAGGGACAGGGGGCGACACTGAAGCTTTCTTT. As protein: CASSGGTGGDTEAFF.

This clone was observed a few times. The CDR3 protein is CASRSQGGSYEQYF. The CDR3 nucleotides read TGCGCCAGCAGATCACAGGGAGGGTCCTACGAGCAGTACTTC. The rearrangement links TRBV5-1 to TRBJ2-7; D possibly corresponds to TRBD2 (7 bases). Germline-derived CDR1 and CDR2 are SGHRS and YFSETQ. The CDR3 length is 14 residues. Between the trimmed V and J ends, which lost 5 bases and 1 base, there was a span of 13 bases.

The chain employs TRBV30 and TRBJ1-5, with D tentatively TRBD1 (5 bases). This CDR3 has 13 amino acids. In germline, CDR1 is GTSNPN, CDR2 SVGIG (reference sequence). V shed 3 bases and J shed 5 bases, with 11 bases lying between them. The CDR3 sequence: CAWSPRGDQPQHF. Written as DNA, the CDR3 is TGTGCCTGGAGCCCCCGGGGCGATCAGCCCCAGCATTTT.

The chain recombines TRBV28 with TRBJ2-7; D is possibly TRBD2 (6 bases). The CDR3 spans 14 residues. Trimming stripped 3 bases from V and 4 bases from J, with 13 bases between. Germline values: CDR1 MDHEN, CDR2 SYDVKM. The CDR3 protein is CASSFLAAHYEQYF. CDR3 DNA sequence: TGTGCCAGCAGTTTCTTAGCGGCCCATTACGAGCAGTACTTC.

The table lists this clone with a few counts. The chain combines TRBV2 with TRBJ2-4; 7 bases match TRBD1. The CDR3 is 16 amino acids. V gave up 1 base and J gave up 6 bases; unmatched junction bases: 9. CDR1 SNHLY and CDR2 FYNNEI come from the germline V gene. CDR3 sequence (DNA): TGTGCCAGCAGTGAAGACAGGGGTGCTTACGGAAACATTCAGTACTTC. Residues: CASSEDRGAYGNIQYF.

V gene TRBV7-9 combines with J gene TRBJ1-1; D possibly corresponds to TRBD1 (5 bases). V was clipped by 5 bases and J by 5 bases, with 18 bases between them. Per the germline V gene, CDR1 is SEHNR and CDR2 is FQNEAQ (reference sequence). The CDR3 runs to 15 residues. As DNA, the CDR3 is TGTGCCAGCAGCCGGGGCGTAGTGGTATGGACTGAAGCTTTCTTT. Protein sequence: CASSRGVVVWTEAFF.

This chain links TRBV6-5 with TRBJ2-1; TRBD2 aligns across 11 bases. Trimming cost V 5 bases and J 8 bases; bases outside gene matches: 8. CDR1 is MNHEY and CDR2 is SVGAGI in the germline V gene. This CDR3 is built from 15 residues. In DNA form, the CDR3 reads TGTGCCAGCAGTAAGACTAGCGGGGAGCCCCATGAGCAGTTCTTC. This sequence encodes CASSKTSGEPHEQFF.

The chain joins TRBV19 to TRBJ1-1; 9 nucleotides agree with TRBD1. J was trimmed by 3 bases and V by 0 bases; bases with no gene match: 2. The CDR3 spans 15 residues. CDR1 and CDR2 from the germline V gene are LNHDA and SQIVND (reference sequence). The CDR3 protein is CASSIDWTGDTEAFF. DNA for the CDR3: TGTGCCAGTAGTATAGATTGGACAGGGGACACTGAAGCTTTCTTT.

The chain links TRBV6-4 to TRBJ2-2; 7 nucleotides agree with TRBD2. The V and J ends lost 3 bases and 5 bases, in that order; junction bases with no gene match: 3. The germline V gene has CDR1 MRHNA and CDR2 SNTAGT. The CDR3 has 14 amino acids. In DNA form, the CDR3 reads TGTGCCAGCAGTGAGACGGGAGGAACCGGGGAGCTGTTTTTT. Amino acid sequence: CASSETGGTGELFF.

The chain combines TRBV27 with TRBJ2-7, with unresolved D. The CDR3 spans 13 residues. Germline V lookup: CDR1 MNHEY, CDR2 SMNVEV (reference sequence). Trimming removed 2 bases at V and 3 bases at J, with 8 bases between. The CDR3 sequence: CASSLRQDYEQYF. CDR3 DNA sequence: TGTGCCAGCAGTTTACGGCAAGACTACGAGCAGTACTTC.

The chain uses TRBV9 and TRBJ2-3; D ambiguous. Germline CDR1 and CDR2: SGDLS and YYNGEE. Trimming cost V 0 bases and J 3 bases, with 2 bases left between them. CDR3 length: 12 amino acids. CDR3: CASSVGTDTQYF. The CDR3, as DNA: TGTGCCAGCAGCGTAGGTACAGATACGCAGTATTTT.

This sequence joins TRBV18 and TRBJ2-7; TRBD1 is a possible D gene (6 bases). The CDR3 is made up of 15 amino acids. Germline loops: CDR1 KGHSH, CDR2 LQKENI. Trimming pared 2 bases from V and 7 bases from J, leaving 18 bases between. The CDR3 region is CASSPSAGAMGEQYF. The CDR3 DNA reads TGTGCCAGCTCACCATCGGCAGGGGCTATGGGGGAGCAGTACTTC.

The genes are TRBV27 and TRBJ1-4; tentatively, D is TRBD1 (6 bases). V was trimmed by 5 bases and J by 3 bases, leaving 19 bases between them. Per germline, CDR1 MNHEY and CDR2 SMNVEV (reference sequence). The CDR3 extends over 17 amino acids. The CDR3 DNA sequence: TGTGCCAGCAGTGACAGGCCACCAATCAGGGCTAATGAAAAACTGTTTTTT. Translated, it gives CASSDRPPIRANEKLFF. The variable domain in full, completed from reference TRBV27 and TRBJ1-4, reads EAQVTQNPRYLITVTGKKLTVTCSQNMNHEYMSWYRQDPGLGLRQIYYSMNVEVTDKGDVPEGYKVSRKEKRNFPLILESPSPNQTSLYFCASSDRPPIRANEKLFFGSGTQLSVL.

This chain connects TRBV30 to TRBJ2-7; D remains ambiguous. This CDR3 has 14 residues. V was clipped by 1 base and J by 6 bases, with 16 bases between them. The V gene's germline CDR1 is GTSNPN and CDR2 SVGIG (reference sequence). The CDR3 protein is CAWSAASFGREQYF. CDR3 bases: TGTGCCTGGAGTGCAGCAAGTTTTGGGCGCGAGCAGTACTTC.

The V gene is TRBV4-2, the J gene TRBJ2-1, with 7 bases aligning to TRBD1. V dropped 0 bases and J dropped 6; count of bases not matched to a gene: 8. The CDR3 has 16 amino acids. Per germline, CDR1 LGHNA and CDR2 YNFKEQ. In DNA form, the CDR3 reads TGTGCCAGCAGCCAAGATGAGGGGGCTGGTGGCAATGAGCAGTTCTTC. Translating it yields CASSQDEGAGGNEQFF.

This chain connects TRBV5-4 to TRBJ1-4, with TRBD1 matching over 9 bases. Germline trimming cut 3 bases from V and 3 bases from J; bases unmatched to any gene: 6. The germline V gene encodes CDR1 SGHNT and CDR2 YYREEE (reference sequence). There are 16 residues in the CDR3. CDR3 amino acids: CASSYLDRGSNEKLFF. CDR3 in DNA: TGTGCCAGCAGCTACCTGGACAGGGGCTCTAATGAAAAACTGTTTTTT.

This clone has only a few counts. The rearrangement links TRBV6-4 to TRBJ2-2; TRBD1 agrees at 9 bases. Germline V gene lookup returns CDR1 MRHNA and CDR2 SNTAGT. The CDR3 loop spans 14 amino acids. Trimming cost V 8 bases and J 4 bases; bases outside gene matches: 5. The DNA of the CDR3 is TGTGCCAGCGCCTTACAGGGGGCCACCGGGGAGCTGTTTTTT. This gives the protein CASALQGATGELFF.

The gene calls are TRBV9 and TRBJ2-3; 9 bases are a match to TRBD2. There are 15 residues in the CDR3. V was clipped by 0 bases and J by 4 bases; unmatched bases: 3. Germline V gives CDR1 SGDLS, CDR2 YYNGEE. CDR3 region: CASSVGGGRADTQYF. For the CDR3, the DNA is TGTGCCAGCAGCGTAGGGGGCGGGAGGGCAGATACGCAGTATTTT.

The rearrangement links TRBV30 to TRBJ1-4, with unresolved D. The CDR3 covers 15 residues. Trimming removed 0 bases at V and 7 bases at J, with 15 bases between. Germline V gene lookup returns CDR1 GTSNPN and CDR2 SVGIG (reference sequence). CDR3 sequence: CAWSVDGGSSEKLFF. The CDR3 bases are TGTGCCTGGAGTGTAGACGGTGGGAGTAGTGAAAAACTGTTTTTT.

CDR3 in amino acids: CASSQGQVVLPGGYTF. The CDR3 DNA sequence: TGTGCCAGCAGCCAGGGGCAGGTCGTACTTCCGGGGGGCTACACCTTC. The chain couples TRBV14 to TRBJ1-2; a possible D gene is TRBD1 (5 bases). The germline V gene has CDR1 SGHDN and CDR2 FVKESK. The V gene lost 3 bases and the J gene lost 8 bases, with 22 bases spanning the gap. The CDR3 totals 16 residues.

This chain connects TRBV2 to TRBJ2-1; 7 bases align to TRBD1. Trimming cost V 7 bases and J 10 bases; bases outside gene matches: 7. The CDR3 extends over 12 amino acids. In germline, CDR1 is SNHLY, CDR2 FYNNEI. In DNA, the CDR3 is TGTGCCAGCAAGGACAGGACGAACGAGCAGTTCTTC. It translates to CASKDRTNEQFF.

This sequence joins TRBV6-4 and TRBJ2-1; 11 bases are shared with TRBD2. Germline CDR1 is MRHNA and CDR2 is SNTAGT. The ends lost 3 bases at V and 3 bases at J; junction bases unmatched: 1. The length of the CDR3 is 15 residues. The chain's CDR3 is CASSDTSGSYNEQFF. The DNA for the CDR3 is TGTGCCAGCAGTGATACTAGCGGGAGCTACAATGAGCAGTTCTTC.

This clone came up a few times. The rearrangement joins TRBV23-1 to TRBJ2-7; D is ambiguous. TRBV23-1 carries the ORF label, with uncertain function. The germline V and J ends were trimmed by 6 bases and 4 bases, with 4 bases remaining between them. This CDR3 has 10 amino acids. CDR3 protein: CASRHYEQYF. In DNA form, the CDR3 reads TGCGCCAGCAGGCATTACGAGCAGTACTTC.

The chain uses TRBV5-4 and TRBJ2-6; D perhaps matches TRBD1 (6 bases). V was pared by 3 bases and J by 2 bases, with 12 bases between. Germline V CDR1 and CDR2: SGHNT, YYREEE (reference sequence). There are 16 residues in the CDR3. The DNA for the CDR3 is TGTGCCAGCAGCTCGAAAGGGGGAACTGGGGCCAACGTCCTGACTTTC. Translating it yields CASSSKGGTGANVLTF.

The rearrangement joins TRBV6-1 to TRBJ2-3; TRBD2 matches at 12 bases. Unmatched junction bases numbered 1, after V lost 2 bases and J lost 4 bases. CDR1 MNHNS and CDR2 SASEGT come from the germline V gene. The CDR3 loop spans 15 amino acids. CDR3 DNA sequence: TGTGCCAGCAGTGAACTAGCGGGAGGGCCAGATACGCAGTATTTT. Its protein is CASSELAGGPDTQYF.

The chain joins TRBV19 to TRBJ1-2; D not resolved. Trimming left V 7 bases short and J 4 bases short, with 13 bases between. This CDR3 region has 13 residues. CDR1 is LNHDA and CDR2 is SQIVND in the germline V gene (reference sequence). CDR3 loop: CASNGAVFYGYTF. CDR3 nucleotide sequence: TGTGCCAGTAATGGCGCGGTCTTCTATGGCTACACCTTC.

The V call is TRBV12-5, the J call TRBJ2-2; 8 bases match TRBD1. The CDR3 is made up of 13 amino acids. Losses at the gene ends were 9 bases for V and 7 bases for J; bases not matched to a gene: 7. Germline V gene sequence: CDR1 LGHNT, CDR2 FRNRAP. The CDR3 nucleotides are TGTGCTAGCTCAACAGGGGGTAGCGGGGAGCTGTTTTTT. Amino acids: CASSTGGSGELFF.

This clone showed up just a few times. This rearrangement joins TRBV28 to TRBJ2-1; TRBD2 is a possible D gene (5 bases). V was clipped by 7 bases and J by 5 bases, with 12 bases between them. Germline loops: CDR1 MDHEN, CDR2 SYDVKM. The CDR3 contains 13 residues. This CDR3 is CASTSGSHNEQFF. Written as DNA, the CDR3 is TGTGCCAGCACGTCGGGATCCCACAATGAGCAGTTCTTC. Full variable domain (missing parts from reference TRBV28 and TRBJ2-1): DVKVTQSSRYLVKRTGEKVFLECVQDMDHENMFWYRQDPGLGLRLIYFSYDVKMKEKGDIPEGYSVSREKKERFSLILESASTNQTSMYLCASTSGSHNEQFFGPGTRLTVL.

The chain couples TRBV10-3 to TRBJ1-1; the match to TRBD1 covers 11 bases. The CDR3 runs to 15 residues. In germline, CDR1 is ENHRY, CDR2 SYGVKD. The ends lost 3 bases at V and 2 bases at J; junction bases unmatched: 2. The CDR3 DNA reads TGTGCCATCAGTGACCGGACAGGGGGCAACACTGAAGCTTTCTTT. Protein product: CAISDRTGGNTEAFF.

V gene TRBV19 combines with J gene TRBJ2-5; 15 nucleotides match TRBD2. Germline values: CDR1 LNHDA, CDR2 SQIVND (reference sequence). J gave up 4 bases and V 5 bases, and 11 bases lay outside the gene matches. There are 18 residues in the CDR3. CDR3 DNA sequence: TGTGCCAGTAGTCCCAGGACTAGCGGGAGGGCCAGGCGAGAGACCCAGTACTTC. The encoded protein is CASSPRTSGRARRETQYF.

This chain connects TRBV7-2 to TRBJ1-3; D may be TRBD1 (5 bases). The CDR3 covers 15 residues. Per the germline V gene, CDR1 is SGHTA and CDR2 is FQGNSA. V was trimmed by 2 bases and J by 4 bases, leaving 12 bases between them. Here the CDR3 reads CASSLNRGGGNTIYF. CDR3 DNA: TGTGCCAGCAGCTTAAACCGGGGCGGAGGAAACACCATATATTTT.

The chain is built from TRBV7-7 and TRBJ2-2; maybe TRBD1 (6 bases). The length of the CDR3 is 14 residues. The V gene lost 5 bases and the J gene lost 1 base, with 8 bases spanning the gap. The germline CDR1 and CDR2 sequences are SSHAT and FNYEAQ (reference sequence). CDR3 DNA sequence: TGTGCCAGCAGCCCACAGGGGAACACCGGGGAGCTGTTTTTT. Its translation is CASSPQGNTGELFF.